Each of the 12 T cell receptor beta chains below was sequenced from the same sample in a study of shared clonotypes between healthy human individuals. Some clones are missing from TCRdb's copy, which holds only in-frame ones; the method was immunoSEQ multiplex PCR. This sample yields about 960,000 clones, of which less than 85% are seen a single time; approximately 1.5% belongs to the top ten. Sequencing input: memory CD4+ T cells sorted from blood. Subset specified: CD45RA-negative fraction. Every receptor here comes from a man younger than 30 in good health.

The V gene is TRBV20-1, the J gene TRBJ1-4; 8 bases are shared with TRBD1. There are 11 residues in the CDR3. Per the germline V gene, CDR1 is DFQATT and CDR2 is SNEGSKA (reference sequence). In DNA form, the CDR3 reads TGCATAGCACAGGGGGGTGAAAAACTGTTTTTT. Its translation: CIAQGGEKLFF.

The chain is built from TRBV4-1 and TRBJ1-5; D unresolved. This CDR3 has 14 residues. From germline, CDR1 is MGHRA and CDR2 YSYEKL. V was clipped by 0 bases and J by 6 bases, with 9 bases between them. Written as DNA, the CDR3 is TGCGCCAGCAGCCAAGAGGGATCCGGTCAGCCCCAGCATTTT. Encoded protein: CASSQEGSGQPQHF.

This chain links TRBV7-2 with TRBJ2-3, with D perhaps matching TRBD2 (6 bases). V was pared by 10 bases and J by 1 base, with 15 bases between. This CDR3 contains 14 residues. The V gene's germline CDR1 is SGHTA and CDR2 FQGNSA. The CDR3 region is CATRGGLGTDTQYF. CDR3 coding DNA: TGTGCCACGCGGGGTGGGCTGGGCACAGATACGCAGTATTTT.

The gene calls are TRBV5-6 and TRBJ1-6, with 7 bases matching TRBD1. The CDR3 runs 15 residues. Germline V gives CDR1 SGHDT, CDR2 YYEEEE. With 6 bases clipped from V and 6 bases from J, the junction kept 9 bases outside the gene matches. CDR3 sequence: CASTLDRVPNSPLHF. DNA of the CDR3: TGTGCCAGCACCCTAGACAGGGTCCCTAATTCACCCCTCCACTTT.

The chain uses TRBV30 and TRBJ1-4; the D is unclear. Trimming stripped 7 bases from V and 7 bases from J, with 16 bases between. Germline CDR1 is GTSNPN and CDR2 is SVGIG (reference sequence). The CDR3 contains 13 residues. For the CDR3, the DNA is TGTGCCTTTAACCGATTCGAAGGTGAAAAACTGTTTTTT. Translating it yields CAFNRFEGEKLFF.

This rearrangement joins TRBV2 to TRBJ1-1; D remains ambiguous. Germline V lookup: CDR1 SNHLY, CDR2 FYNNEI. Trimming took off 3 bases at V and 8 bases at J, with 7 bases between the two ends. There are 11 residues in the CDR3. In nucleotides, the CDR3 is TGTGCCAGCAGTGATCGGGGAGAAGCTTTCTTT. Translating it yields CASSDRGEAFF.

The chain links TRBV9 to TRBJ2-6; D not certain. Trimming cost V 3 bases and J 0 bases, with 7 bases left between them. CDR1 and CDR2 from the germline V gene are SGDLS and YYNGEE. CDR3 size: 15 residues. CDR3 amino acids: CASSALPSGANVLTF. The CDR3 nucleotides are TGTGCCAGCAGCGCCCTACCCTCTGGGGCCAACGTCCTGACTTTC.

CDR3 amino acids: CASSQAIYNSPLHF. The DNA for the CDR3 is TGTGCCAGCAGCCAAGCCATTTATAATTCACCCCTCCACTTT. The V gene is TRBV14, the J gene TRBJ1-6; D is unresolved. CDR1 is SGHDN, CDR2 FVKESK, per germline. The CDR3 runs to 14 residues. Trimming cost V 1 base and J 4 bases, with 5 bases left between them.

The chain couples TRBV5-1 to TRBJ2-7, with 7 bases that match TRBD2. V dropped 1 base and J dropped 6; count of bases not matched to a gene: 7. Germline CDR1 and CDR2: SGHRS and YFSETQ. This CDR3 is built from 14 residues. DNA for the CDR3: TGCGCCAGCAGCTTGACGAGCGGGGCTCCCGAGCAGTACTTC. It codes for CASSLTSGAPEQYF.

V gene TRBV2 combines with J gene TRBJ2-1; 11 bases line up with TRBD2. J lost 9 bases, V lost 6 bases, and 7 bases had no gene match. Germline CDR1 is SNHLY and CDR2 is FYNNEI. The CDR3 is 14 residues long. CDR3 DNA: TGTGCCAGCAGCCTAGCGGGGGGTTTTGGTGAGCAGTTCTTC. This gives the protein CASSLAGGFGEQFF.

J is TRBJ1-2 and V is TRBV5-1; no firm D call. This CDR3 spans 13 amino acids. The ends were cut back, 1 base at V and 1 base at J, with 5 bases in the middle. CDR1 and CDR2 from the germline V gene are SGHRS and YFSETQ. The CDR3 DNA reads TGCGCCAGCAGCTTGTTGCATAACTATGGCTACACCTTC. Encoded protein: CASSLLHNYGYTF.

This chain connects TRBV7-6 to TRBJ1-5; perhaps TRBD1 as D (5 bases). Per germline, CDR1 SGHVS and CDR2 FNYEAQ. The CDR3 runs to 14 residues. V lost 3 bases and J lost 6, with 12 bases in between. CDR3 in amino acids: CASSLGGGIQPQHF. The CDR3 DNA sequence: TGTGCCAGCAGCTTGGGGGGGGGTATTCAGCCCCAGCATTTT.